This is a list of T cell receptor beta chains from one sample in a study of blood T cell repertoires in COVID-19. Clones were read by immunoSEQ multiplex PCR, and TCRdb kept only the in-frame ones, dropping some. The sample yields 150,000 to 200,000 clones, 90% seen once. What was sequenced was peripheral blood. These receptor sequences come from a man between 60 and 75 years old with active or convalescent COVID-19. CDR3s include the opening cysteine and the closing phenylalanine or tryptophan. Each record gives: V gene, J gene, CDR3 protein.

TRBV19	TRBJ2-7	CASSKGGEGLYEQYF
TRBV6-5	TRBJ2-7	CASSWTSGPTYEQYF
TRBV5-6	TRBJ1-2	CASSFRGRGGYTF
TRBV2	TRBJ1-6	CASSRNRDRGNSPLHF
TRBV7-9	TRBJ1-3	CASSHRTEGNTIYF
TRBV11-2	TRBJ2-1	CASSLMRVGAYNEQFF
TRBV10-3	TRBJ2-5	CAITNLAGGTETQYF
TRBV28	TRBJ1-2	CASRQGAPYGYTF
TRBV3-1/TRBV3-2	TRBJ1-2	CASSQDHGGGGYTF
TRBV7-9	TRBJ1-5	CATGGWSNQPQHF
TRBV4-1	TRBJ1-1	CASSHWTGRNTEAFF
TRBV5-1	TRBJ2-5	CASSSDRTQETQYF
TRBV7-6	TRBJ1-2	CASSPGTAVPLYGYTF
TRBV5-4	TRBJ2-2	CASSWRQFTGELFF
TRBV11-2	TRBJ1-5	CASSPDVGGNQPQHF
TRBV7-6	TRBJ1-3	CASSLGSQISGNTIYF
TRBV7-9	TRBJ1-1	CASSLHRDEAEAFF
TRBV19	TRBJ2-1	CASSIGLENEQFF
TRBV3-1/TRBV3-2	TRBJ2-1	CASSQALGQGNYNEQFF
TRBV7-2	TRBJ2-5	CASSFQRGTPYF
TRBV5-4	TRBJ1-6	CASSLSTDESPDF
TRBV18	TRBJ1-4	CASSPPRRRSTNEKLFF
TRBV15	TRBJ1-2	CATSSPAEGSYGYTF